The 10 T cell receptor beta chains reported below all come from one sample, sequenced in a study of T cell responses to AZD1222 COVID-19 vaccine. TCRdb's table, derived via immunoSEQ multiplex PCR, lists solely in-frame clones and lacks some. The data hold 150,000 to 200,000 clones, with roughly nine tenths observed a single time. The sequencing used peripheral blood, collected 28 days after the second AZD1222 dose. The receptors originated from an adult who received the AZD1222 COVID-19 vaccine.

The chain couples TRBV18 to TRBJ1-2; 8 nucleotides align to TRBD1. Germline CDR1 is KGHSH and CDR2 is LQKENI. Trimming cost V 3 bases and J 4 bases; bases outside gene matches: 13. The CDR3 covers 17 residues. The CDR3 nucleotides read TGTGCCAGCTCACCGGGGACAGGCGGCGCGACACGCTATGGCTACACCTTC. It yields the protein CASSPGTGGATRYGYTF. Using reference TRBV18 and TRBJ1-2 for the parts outside the CDR3, the full variable domain is NAGVMQNPRHLVRRRGQEARLRCSPMKGHSHVYWYRQLPEEGLKFMVYLQKENIIDESGMPKERFSAEFPKEGPSILRIQQVVRGDSAAYFCASSPGTGGATRYGYTFGSGTRLTVV.

The chain links TRBV11-2 to TRBJ2-2; D uncertain. Trimming stripped 7 bases from V and 0 bases from J, with 12 bases between. CDR1 and CDR2 from the germline V gene are SGHAT and FQNNGV. The CDR3 loop spans 15 amino acids. The CDR3 here is CASTLRAPNTGELFF. CDR3 DNA: TGTGCCAGCACCCTCCGGGCTCCGAACACCGGGGAGCTGTTTTTT.

The V call is TRBV5-6, the J call TRBJ1-5, with 10 nucleotides matching TRBD1. The trim removed 3 bases at V and 6 bases at J, leaving 6 bases unmatched. The CDR3 totals 15 residues. Germline values: CDR1 SGHDT, CDR2 YYEEEE. The CDR3, as DNA: TGTGCCAGCAGCTCGGGACAGGGGATCGGTCAGCCCCAGCATTTT. This translates into CASSSGQGIGQPQHF.

The chain joins TRBV18 to TRBJ2-3; 7 bases map to TRBD2. Germline lookup yields CDR1 KGHSH and CDR2 LQKENI. The CDR3 is 14 amino acids. V trimming: 4 bases; J trimming: 6 bases; junction bases outside the gene matches: 7. CDR3 DNA sequence: TGTGCCAGCTCACTAGGACTAGGAGGGGATACGCAGTATTTT. This translates into CASSLGLGGDTQYF.

CDR3: CASSLLGITEAFF. CDR3 nucleotides: TGTGCCAGCAGTTTATTGGGGATCACTGAAGCTTTCTTT. The V call is TRBV12-3 or TRBV12-4, the J call TRBJ1-1; no definite D call. The CDR3 is 13 amino acids. V was cut by 2 bases and J by 4 bases, with 8 bases left in between.

This clone has a single count. This chain links TRBV7-2 with TRBJ2-6; D not resolved. Germline assignment: CDR1 SGHTA and CDR2 FQGNSA. There are 16 residues in the CDR3. The V and J ends lost 5 bases and 0 bases respectively, with 11 bases between them. In DNA form, the CDR3 reads TGTGCCAGCAGCCACCGAATGGGCTCTGGGGCCAACGTCCTGACTTTC. Amino acid sequence: CASSHRMGSGANVLTF.

This sequence joins TRBV4-1 and TRBJ2-7, with D uncertain. Germline CDR1 MGHRA, CDR2 YSYEKL. Trimming left V 2 bases short and J 2 bases short, with 10 bases between. The CDR3 has 14 residues. The DNA for the CDR3 is TGCGCCAGCAGCCAACTTACGGCTACCTACGAGCAGTACTTC. This encodes CASSQLTATYEQYF.

This clone has only one observation. This sequence joins TRBV24-1 and TRBJ2-3; D uncertain. Trimming pared 7 bases from V and 4 bases from J, leaving 11 bases between. The CDR3 is 13 residues long. Germline V gives CDR1 KGHDR, CDR2 SFDVKD. This chain's CDR3 is CATSDTDSDTQYF. The DNA of the CDR3 is TGTGCCACCAGCGATACCGACTCAGATACGCAGTATTTT.

V is TRBV6-5 and J is TRBJ1-2; 8 nucleotides align to TRBD1. The CDR3 has 15 amino acids. V shed 2 bases and J 2 bases; nucleotides not matched to a gene: 4. Germline V gene lookup returns CDR1 MNHEY and CDR2 SVGAGI. The chain's CDR3 is CASSYGTGSNYGYTF. The DNA of the CDR3 is TGTGCCAGCAGTTACGGGACAGGAAGCAACTATGGCTACACCTTC.

The chain couples TRBV2 to TRBJ2-2, with D tentatively TRBD1 (5 bases). V shed 5 bases and J shed 6 bases, with 13 bases lying between them. CDR1 SNHLY and CDR2 FYNNEI come from the germline V gene. This CDR3 region has 14 residues. The CDR3 here is CASSLGQGSGELFF. The CDR3 DNA reads as TGTGCCAGCAGTCTAGGTCAGGGATCCGGGGAGCTGTTTTTT.